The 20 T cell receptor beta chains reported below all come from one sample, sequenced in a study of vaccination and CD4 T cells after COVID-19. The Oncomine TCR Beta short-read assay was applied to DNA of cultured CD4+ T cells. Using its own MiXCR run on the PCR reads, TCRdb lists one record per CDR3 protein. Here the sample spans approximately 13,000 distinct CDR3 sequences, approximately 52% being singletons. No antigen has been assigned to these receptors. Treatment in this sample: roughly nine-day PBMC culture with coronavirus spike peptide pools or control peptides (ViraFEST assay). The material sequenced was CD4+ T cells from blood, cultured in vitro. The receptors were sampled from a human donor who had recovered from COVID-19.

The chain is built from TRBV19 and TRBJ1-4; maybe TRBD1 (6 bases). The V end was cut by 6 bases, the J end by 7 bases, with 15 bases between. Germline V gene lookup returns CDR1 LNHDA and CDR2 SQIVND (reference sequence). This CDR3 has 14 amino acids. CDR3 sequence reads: CASRQGTVGEKLFF. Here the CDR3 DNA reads TGTGCCAGTAGACAGGGAACGGTGGGTGAAAAACTGTTTTTT. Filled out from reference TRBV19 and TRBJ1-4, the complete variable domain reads DGGITQSPKYLFRKEGQNVTLSCEQNLNHDAMYWYRQDPGQGLRLIYYSQIVNDFQKGDIAEGYSVSREKKESFPLTVTSAQKNPTAFYLCASRQGTVGEKLFFGSGTQLSVL.

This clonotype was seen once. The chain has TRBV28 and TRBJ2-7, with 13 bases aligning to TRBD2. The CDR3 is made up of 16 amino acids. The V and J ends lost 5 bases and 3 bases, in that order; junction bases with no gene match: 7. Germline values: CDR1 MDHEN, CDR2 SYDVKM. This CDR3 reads CASSTPRTSGGYEQYF. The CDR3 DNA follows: TGTGCCAGCAGTACCCCCCGGACTAGCGGGGGCTACGAGCAGTACTTC.

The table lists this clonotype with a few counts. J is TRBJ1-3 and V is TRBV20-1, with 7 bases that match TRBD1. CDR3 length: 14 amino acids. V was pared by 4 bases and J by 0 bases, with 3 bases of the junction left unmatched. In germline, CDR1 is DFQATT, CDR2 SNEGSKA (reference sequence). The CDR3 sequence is CSAMDRSSGNTIYF. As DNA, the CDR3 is TGCAGTGCTATGGACAGGTCCTCTGGAAACACCATATATTTT.

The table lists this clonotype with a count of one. The CDR3 nucleotides read TGTGCCACCAGTTTCGGGGGAAACGCCGAGCAGTACTTC. Protein sequence: CATSFGGNAEQYF. The V gene is TRBV24-1, the J gene TRBJ2-7; TRBD2 is a possible D gene (6 bases). From germline, CDR1 is KGHDR and CDR2 SFDVKD. Between the trimmed V and J ends, which lost 6 bases and 6 bases, there was a span of 14 bases. The CDR3 spans 13 residues.

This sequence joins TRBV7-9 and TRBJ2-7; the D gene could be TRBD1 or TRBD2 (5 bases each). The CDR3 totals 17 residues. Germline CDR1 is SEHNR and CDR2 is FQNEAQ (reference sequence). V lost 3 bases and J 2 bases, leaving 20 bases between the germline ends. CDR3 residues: CASSLGTTGTVPYEQYF. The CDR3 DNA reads TGTGCCAGCAGCTTGGGGACGACCGGGACGGTTCCCTACGAGCAGTACTTC.

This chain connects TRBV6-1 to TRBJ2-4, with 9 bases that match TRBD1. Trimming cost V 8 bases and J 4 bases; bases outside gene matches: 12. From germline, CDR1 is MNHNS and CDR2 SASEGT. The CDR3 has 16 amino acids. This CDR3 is CASARDREDSKNIQYF. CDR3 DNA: TGTGCCAGCGCTAGGGACAGGGAAGACTCTAAAAACATTCAGTACTTC.

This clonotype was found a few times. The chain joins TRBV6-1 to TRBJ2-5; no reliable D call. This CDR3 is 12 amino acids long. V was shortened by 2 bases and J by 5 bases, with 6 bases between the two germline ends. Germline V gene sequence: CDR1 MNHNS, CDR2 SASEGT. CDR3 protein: CASSETWETQYF. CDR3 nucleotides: TGTGCCAGCAGTGAAACCTGGGAGACCCAGTACTTC.

The CDR3 reads CSARDAGGPTDTQYF. As DNA, the CDR3 is TGCAGTGCTAGAGACGCCGGAGGGCCAACAGATACGCAGTATTTT. The chain joins TRBV20-1 to TRBJ2-3; a possible D gene is TRBD2 (6 bases). V shed 0 bases and J shed 3 bases, with 13 bases lying between them. CDR1 is DFQATT, CDR2 SNEGSKA, per germline (reference sequence). This CDR3 is 15 amino acids long.

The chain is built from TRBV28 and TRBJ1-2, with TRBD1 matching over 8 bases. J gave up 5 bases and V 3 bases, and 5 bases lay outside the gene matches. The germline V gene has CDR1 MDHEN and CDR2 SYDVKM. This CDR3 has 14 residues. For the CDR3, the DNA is TGTGCCAGCAGTTTTGACAGGGGCCAGTATGGCTACACCTTC. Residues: CASSFDRGQYGYTF.

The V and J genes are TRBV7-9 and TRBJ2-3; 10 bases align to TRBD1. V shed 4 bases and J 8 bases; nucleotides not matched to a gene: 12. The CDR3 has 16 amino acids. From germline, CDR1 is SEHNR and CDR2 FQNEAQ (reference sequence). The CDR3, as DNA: TGTGCCAGCAGCTCCGCCGGGACAGGGGCCCTCGGTACGCAGTATTTT. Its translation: CASSSAGTGALGTQYF.

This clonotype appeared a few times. CDR3 protein: CASSSRRMNTEAFF. CDR3 nucleotide sequence: TGTGCCAGCAGCTCACGGAGGATGAACACTGAAGCTTTCTTT. V is TRBV11-3 and J is TRBJ1-1, with D uncertain. The ends were cut back, 4 bases at V and 0 bases at J, with 9 bases in the middle. The CDR3 has 14 residues. Looked up from germline, CDR1 is SGHNT and CDR2 is YENEEA. The full variable domain, with the rest looked up from reference TRBV11-3 and TRBJ1-1, is EAGVVQSPRYKIIEKKQPVAFWCNPISGHNTLYWYLQNLGQGPELLIRYENEEAVDDSQLPKDRFSAERLKGVDSTLKIQPAELGDSAVYLCASSSRRMNTEAFFGQGTRLTVV.

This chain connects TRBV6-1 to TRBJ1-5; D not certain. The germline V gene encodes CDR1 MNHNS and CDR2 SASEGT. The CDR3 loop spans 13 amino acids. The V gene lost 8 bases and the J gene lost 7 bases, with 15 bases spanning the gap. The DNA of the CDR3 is TGTGCCAGCGGCCAGGTATATGAACAGCCCCAGCATTTT. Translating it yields CASGQVYEQPQHF.

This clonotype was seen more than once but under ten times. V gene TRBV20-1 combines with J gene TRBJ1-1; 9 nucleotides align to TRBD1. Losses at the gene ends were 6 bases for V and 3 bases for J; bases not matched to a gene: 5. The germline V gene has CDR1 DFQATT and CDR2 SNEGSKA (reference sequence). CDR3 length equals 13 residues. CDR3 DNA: TGCAGTGCGATACAGGGGGCGGACACTGAAGCTTTCTTT. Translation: CSAIQGADTEAFF.

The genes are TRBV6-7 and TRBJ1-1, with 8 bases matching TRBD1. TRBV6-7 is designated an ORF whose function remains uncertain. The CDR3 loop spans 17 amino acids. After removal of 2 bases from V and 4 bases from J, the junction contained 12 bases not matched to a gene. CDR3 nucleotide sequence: TGTGCCAGCAGTTACGCCCAGGACAGGGAGGGTGGCACTGAAGCTTTCTTT. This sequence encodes CASSYAQDREGGTEAFF.

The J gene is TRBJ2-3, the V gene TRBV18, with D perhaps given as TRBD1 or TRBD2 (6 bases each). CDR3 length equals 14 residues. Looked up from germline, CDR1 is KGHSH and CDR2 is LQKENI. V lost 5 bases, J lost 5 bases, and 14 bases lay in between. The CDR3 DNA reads TGTGCCAGCTCAGTGACGGGGGCTGTAGATACGCAGTATTTT. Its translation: CASSVTGAVDTQYF.

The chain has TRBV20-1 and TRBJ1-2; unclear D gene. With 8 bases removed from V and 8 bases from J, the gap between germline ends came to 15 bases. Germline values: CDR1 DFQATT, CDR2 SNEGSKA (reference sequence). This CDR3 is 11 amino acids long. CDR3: CSSPVGGGYTF. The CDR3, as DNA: TGCAGTTCCCCAGTGGGTGGAGGCTACACCTTC.

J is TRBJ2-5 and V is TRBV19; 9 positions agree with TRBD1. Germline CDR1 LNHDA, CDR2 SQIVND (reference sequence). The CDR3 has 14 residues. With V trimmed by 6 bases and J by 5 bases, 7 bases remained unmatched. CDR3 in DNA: TGTGCCAGTAGGAGCACAGGGGGCGGGGAGACCCAGTACTTC. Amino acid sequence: CASRSTGGGETQYF.

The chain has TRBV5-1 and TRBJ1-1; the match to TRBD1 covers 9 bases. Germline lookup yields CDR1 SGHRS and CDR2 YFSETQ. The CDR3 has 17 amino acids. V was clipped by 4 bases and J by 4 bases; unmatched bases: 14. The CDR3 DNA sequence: TGCGCCAGCAGCCCCGGGACAGGGAGTACGACGGGCACTGAAGCTTTCTTT. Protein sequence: CASSPGTGSTTGTEAFF.

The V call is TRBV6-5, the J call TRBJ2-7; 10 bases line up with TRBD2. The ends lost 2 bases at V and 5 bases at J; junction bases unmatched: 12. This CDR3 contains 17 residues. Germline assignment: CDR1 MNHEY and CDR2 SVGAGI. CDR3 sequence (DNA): TGTGCCAGCAGTTACCCCCTTTCTAGCGGGAGTGAGGACGAGCAGTACTTC. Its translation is CASSYPLSSGSEDEQYF.

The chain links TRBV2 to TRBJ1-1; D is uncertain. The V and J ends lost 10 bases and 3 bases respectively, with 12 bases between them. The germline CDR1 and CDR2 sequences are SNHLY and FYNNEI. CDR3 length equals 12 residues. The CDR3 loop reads CATIGVDTEAFF. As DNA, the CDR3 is TGTGCCACCATCGGCGTAGACACTGAAGCTTTCTTT.